This TCR beta chain emerged from a study of CD8+ T cells in alopecia areata. Treatment described: oral pan-JAK inhibitor, 5-10 mg twice daily. Findings of the study overall: The study found TCR sharing across patients less clear than in mice, possibly for HLA reasons.

The germline gives CDR1 LNHNV, CDR2 YYDKDF (reference sequence). The CDR3 has 14 residues. Trimming pared 5 bases from V and 5 bases from J, leaving 13 bases between. This clone was seen a few times. Its antigen is currently unknown. The sequencing template was cDNA reverse transcribed from extracted RNA. Only in-frame clones appear in the TCRdb table, and some are missing; sequencing was by immunoSEQ multiplex PCR. The sample records about 140,000 clones, roughly four fifths being singletons. The clonotype originates from a human donor with alopecia areata. This rearrangement joins TRBV15 to TRBJ2-1; D is undetermined. The source material was CD8+ T cells sorted from blood, sampled at week 4, from a patient treated with tofacitinib. The DNA for the CDR3 is TGTGCCACCAGCTCCTTCGAGGCAAACAATGAGCAGTTCTTC. Amino acid sequence: CATSSFEANNEQFF. Supplemented by reference TRBV15 and TRBJ2-1, the full variable domain reads DAMVIQNPRYQVTQFGKPVTLSCSQTLNHNVMYWYQQKSSQAPKLLFHYYDKDFNNEADTPDNFQSRRPNTSFCFLDIRSPGLGDTAMYLCATSSFEANNEQFFGPGTRLTVL.